Presented here are 15 T cell receptor beta chains from one specimen sequenced in a study of Ad26.COV2.S vaccination and SARS-CoV-2 variants (dated by TCRdb to the early 2020s). Explained via the paper, the treatment or condition label denotes: approximately 18 received Ad26.COV2.S at low or high dose, single or two shots; about 5 received placebo; per-sample allocation not given. For vaccine and placebo recipients, the sequenced repertoires came from samples collected on day 63 after the first injection. Library construction relied on the immunoSEQ multiplex PCR assay. The immuneACCESS repertoire file appears here via TCRdb, limited to in-frame rearrangements. These files lack a portion of the clones; in checked studies, under half of the deficit traces to unresolved V genes, and the cause of the others is not known. A total of roughly 350,000 clones appear in this sample, 88% of them only once. Of the sample, 6.4% falls within the top ten clones.

The input for sequencing was peripheral blood, taken in a trial of Ad26.COV2.S vaccine versus placebo. Receptors originate from a person aged 18-60 years who received the Ad26.COV2.S COVID-19 vaccine or a placebo.

CDR3 in amino acids: CASSLAVETEAFF. The DNA of the CDR3 is TGTGCCAGCAGCTTAGCAGTAGAGACTGAAGCTTTCTTT. The rearrangement joins TRBV7-9 to TRBJ1-1; D gene unclear. Trimming took 0 bases from V and 5 from J, leaving 7 bases between them. The CDR3 is 13 amino acids. From germline, CDR1 is SEHNR and CDR2 FQNEAQ (reference sequence).

This clone was found a few times. The gene calls are TRBV3-1 (or the pseudogene TRBV3-2) and TRBJ1-2; D gene unclear. The ends were cut back, 5 bases at V and 2 bases at J, with 15 bases in the middle. Germline CDR1 and CDR2: LGHDT and YNNKEL (reference sequence). CDR3 length equals 15 residues. CDR3 bases: TGTGCCAGCAGCTTCCCAGCGGGAGAGAACTATGGCTACACCTTC. Translated, it gives CASSFPAGENYGYTF.

The chain links TRBV5-6 to TRBJ2-7; D is perhaps TRBD2 (5 bases). The CDR3 has 13 residues. CDR1 and CDR2 (germline): SGHDT, YYEEEE. Between the trimmed V and J ends, which lost 3 bases and 3 bases, there was a span of 10 bases. CDR3 coding DNA: TGTGCCAGCAGCTCCGGGAACCTCTACGAGCAGTACTTC. Residues: CASSSGNLYEQYF.

The genes are TRBV7-9 and TRBJ1-2; no firm D call. Germline V lookup: CDR1 SEHNR, CDR2 FQNEAQ (reference sequence). The V end was cut by 5 bases, the J end by 2 bases, with 9 bases between. The CDR3 totals 13 residues. The CDR3 DNA reads as TGTGCCAGCAGCGGAGGACCGAACTATGGCTACACCTTC. It encodes CASSGGPNYGYTF.

This clone came up once. This chain connects TRBV27 to TRBJ2-7, with a weak D call TRBD1 (5 bases). V was pared by 2 bases and J by 1 base, with 12 bases between. Germline loops: CDR1 MNHEY, CDR2 SMNVEV (reference sequence). CDR3 length equals 15 residues. The CDR3 bases are TGTGCCAGCAGTTTAGGGCCCAGGGTGTCCTACGAGCAGTACTTC. It encodes CASSLGPRVSYEQYF.

This clone was seen more than once but under ten times. CDR3: CASSYSAGPAFF. The DNA for the CDR3 is TGTGCCAGCAGTTACTCGGCCGGGCCAGCTTTCTTT. The chain combines TRBV6-2 or TRBV6-3 with TRBJ1-1, with D unresolved. CDR1 and CDR2 (germline): MNHEY, SVGEGT. V lost 0 bases, J lost 10 bases, and 9 bases lay in between. CDR3 size: 12 residues.

V and J are TRBV19 and TRBJ2-7; D possibly corresponds to TRBD1 (6 bases). Trimming removed 1 base at V and 1 base at J, with 11 bases between. Germline CDR1 and CDR2: LNHDA and SQIVND (reference sequence). CDR3 size: 15 residues. The CDR3 loop is CASSIAQGPSYEQYF. CDR3 nucleotides: TGTGCCAGTAGTATAGCACAGGGCCCGTCCTACGAGCAGTACTTC.

This sequence joins TRBV6-5 and TRBJ1-5, with a weak D call TRBD1 (5 bases). The CDR3 contains 15 residues. CDR1 is MNHEY, CDR2 SVGAGI, per germline. Trimming removed 4 bases from V and 4 bases from J, with 14 bases in between. The CDR3 loop is CASSSSGRTNQPQHF. CDR3 bases: TGTGCCAGCAGTTCTTCAGGCAGGACAAATCAGCCCCAGCATTTT.

This rearrangement joins TRBV27 to TRBJ2-6; tentatively, D is TRBD1 (5 bases). V dropped 6 bases and J dropped 0 bases, with 18 bases sitting between them. The CDR3 is 18 residues long. Looked up from germline, CDR1 is MNHEY and CDR2 is SMNVEV (reference sequence). The CDR3 spells CASSPQRGFSSGANVLTF. In DNA, the CDR3 is TGTGCCAGCAGCCCCCAAAGGGGTTTTAGCTCTGGGGCCAACGTCCTGACTTTC.

J is TRBJ1-1 and V is TRBV10-3; possible D gene TRBD1, 5 bases. The CDR3 is 11 amino acids. Germline lookup yields CDR1 ENHRY and CDR2 SYGVKD. Trimming removed 6 bases from V and 3 bases from J, with 5 bases in between. CDR3 amino acids: CAIRGDTEAFF. CDR3 nucleotides: TGTGCCATCAGGGGGGACACTGAAGCTTTCTTT.

The CDR3 here is CASSSLTGSGANVLTF. The CDR3 nucleotides are TGTGCCAGCAGCTCACTGACAGGGAGTGGGGCCAACGTCCTGACTTTC. The chain joins TRBV7-9 to TRBJ2-6, with 7 bases fitting TRBD1. V shed 4 bases, J shed 3 bases, and the junction held 6 bases outside the gene matches. The CDR3 contains 16 residues. The germline CDR1 and CDR2 sequences are SEHNR and FQNEAQ (reference sequence).

In this sample, this clone turned up once. This rearrangement joins TRBV7-9 to TRBJ1-5; D unresolved. Per germline, CDR1 SEHNR and CDR2 FQNEAQ (reference sequence). The CDR3 is 18 residues long. V was shortened by 4 bases and J by 2 bases, with 21 bases between the two germline ends. DNA for the CDR3: TGTGCCAGCAGCTCTAAATCGGCGGGGAATTTGGGCAATCAGCCCCAGCATTTT. This translates into CASSSKSAGNLGNQPQHF. The full variable domain, its missing parts supplied by reference TRBV7-9 and TRBJ1-5, is DTGVSQNPRHKITKRGQNVTFRCDPISEHNRLYWYRQTLGQGPEFLTYFQNEAQLEKSRLLSDRFSAERPKGSFSTLEIQRTEQGDSAMYLCASSSKSAGNLGNQPQHFGDGTRLSIL.

The rearrangement uses TRBV30 and TRBJ1-6, with TRBD1 identical over 7 bases. This CDR3 spans 14 amino acids. Germline V gene data show CDR1 as GTSNPN and CDR2 as SVGIG (reference sequence). V gave up 3 bases and J gave up 9 bases; unmatched junction bases: 8. CDR3 region: CAWREQGLGSPLHF. The CDR3 DNA sequence: TGTGCCTGGAGAGAACAGGGGTTGGGTTCACCCCTCCACTTT.

The gene calls are TRBV7-3 and TRBJ2-1; 13 bases agree with TRBD2. Germline V lookup: CDR1 SGHTA, CDR2 FQGTGA. The CDR3 contains 18 residues. Trimming took 0 bases from V and 5 from J; bases not matched to a gene: 7. For the CDR3, the DNA is TGTGCCAGCAGCTTAACCCAGGGACTAGCGGGGCCCAACAATGAGCAGTTCTTC. It codes for CASSLTQGLAGPNNEQFF.

Here the CDR3 DNA reads TGTGCCAGGGAGGTCCAATCCTCCTACGAGCAGTACTTC. It yields the protein CAREVQSSYEQYF. This chain connects TRBV6-7 to TRBJ2-7, with a possible D match to TRBD2 (5 bases). TRBV6-7 is assigned to the ORF class and has an uncertain function. V lost 9 bases to trimming and J lost 0 bases, with 12 bases between them. This CDR3 contains 13 residues.